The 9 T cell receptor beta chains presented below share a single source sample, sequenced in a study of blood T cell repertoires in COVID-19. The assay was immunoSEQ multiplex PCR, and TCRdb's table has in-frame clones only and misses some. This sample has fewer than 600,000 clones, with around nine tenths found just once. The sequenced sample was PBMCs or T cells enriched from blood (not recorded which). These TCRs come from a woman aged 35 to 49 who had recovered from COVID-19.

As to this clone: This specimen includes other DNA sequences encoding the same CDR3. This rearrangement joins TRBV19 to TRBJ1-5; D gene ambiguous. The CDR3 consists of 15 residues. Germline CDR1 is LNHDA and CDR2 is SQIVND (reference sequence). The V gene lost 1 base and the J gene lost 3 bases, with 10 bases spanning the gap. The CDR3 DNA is TGTGCCAGTAGTATAGGTGGCGGTCTCAATCAGCCCCAGCATTTT. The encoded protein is CASSIGGGLNQPQHF.

The CDR3 sequence is CASSPSISTSASGETQYF. CDR3 bases: TGCGCCAGCAGCCCGTCAATATCGACTAGCGCGAGCGGGGAGACCCAGTACTTC. The J gene is TRBJ2-5, the V gene TRBV4-3; 8 bases agree with TRBD2. From germline, CDR1 is LGHNA and CDR2 YSLEER. This CDR3 region has 18 residues. The ends lost 4 bases at V and 5 bases at J; junction bases unmatched: 18.

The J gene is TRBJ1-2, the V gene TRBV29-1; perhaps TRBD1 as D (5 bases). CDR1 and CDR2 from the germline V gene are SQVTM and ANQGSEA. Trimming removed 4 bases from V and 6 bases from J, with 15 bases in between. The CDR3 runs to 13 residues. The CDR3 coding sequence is TGCAGCGTTGTGATCGGGGGTTGGGATGGCTACACCTTC. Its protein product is CSVVIGGWDGYTF.

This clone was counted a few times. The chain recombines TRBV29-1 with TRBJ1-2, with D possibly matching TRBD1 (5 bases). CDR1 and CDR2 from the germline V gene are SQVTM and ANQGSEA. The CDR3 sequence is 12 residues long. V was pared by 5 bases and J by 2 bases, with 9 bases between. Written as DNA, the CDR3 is TGCAGCGTTCCGACAGTGAACTATGGCTACACCTTC. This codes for CSVPTVNYGYTF.

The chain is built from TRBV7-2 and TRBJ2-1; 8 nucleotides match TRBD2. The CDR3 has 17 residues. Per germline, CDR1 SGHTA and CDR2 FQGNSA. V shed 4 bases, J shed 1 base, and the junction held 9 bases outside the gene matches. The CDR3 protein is CASSSFSGIASYNEQFF. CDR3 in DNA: TGTGCCAGCAGCTCCTTTAGCGGGATCGCTTCCTACAATGAGCAGTTCTTC.

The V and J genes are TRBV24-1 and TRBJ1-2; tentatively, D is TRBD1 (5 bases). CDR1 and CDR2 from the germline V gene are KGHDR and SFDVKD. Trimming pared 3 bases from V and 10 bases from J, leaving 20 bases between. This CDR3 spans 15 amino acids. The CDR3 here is CATSDPSGGGSDYTF. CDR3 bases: TGTGCCACCAGTGATCCGAGTGGTGGGGGGAGCGACTACACCTTC.

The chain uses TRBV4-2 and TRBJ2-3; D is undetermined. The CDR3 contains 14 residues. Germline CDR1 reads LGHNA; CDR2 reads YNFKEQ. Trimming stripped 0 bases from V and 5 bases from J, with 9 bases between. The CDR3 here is CASSQETGIDTQYF. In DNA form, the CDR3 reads TGTGCCAGCAGCCAAGAGACGGGTATAGATACGCAGTATTTT.

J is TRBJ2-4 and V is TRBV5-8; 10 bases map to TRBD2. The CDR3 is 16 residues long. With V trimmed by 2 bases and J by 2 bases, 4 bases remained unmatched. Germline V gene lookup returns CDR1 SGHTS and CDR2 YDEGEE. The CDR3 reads CASSFSGRAPKNIQYF. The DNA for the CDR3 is TGTGCCAGCAGCTTCAGCGGGAGGGCCCCCAAAAACATTCAGTACTTC. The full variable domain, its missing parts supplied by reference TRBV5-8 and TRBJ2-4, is EAGVTQSPTHLIKTRGQQATLRCSPISGHTSVYWYQQALGLGLQFLLWYDEGEERNRGNFPPRFSGRQFPNYSSELNVNALELEDSALYLCASSFSGRAPKNIQYFGAGTRLSVL.

In DNA, the CDR3 is TGTGCCACCAGCAGACCTTTCGGGACTAGCGGGATCGGTGAGCAGTTCTTC. This encodes CATSRPFGTSGIGEQFF. The rearrangement uses TRBV15 and TRBJ2-1; TRBD2 agrees at 13 bases. The germline gives CDR1 LNHNV, CDR2 YYDKDF (reference sequence). This CDR3 has 17 amino acids. With V trimmed by 2 bases and J by 9 bases, 10 bases remained unmatched.